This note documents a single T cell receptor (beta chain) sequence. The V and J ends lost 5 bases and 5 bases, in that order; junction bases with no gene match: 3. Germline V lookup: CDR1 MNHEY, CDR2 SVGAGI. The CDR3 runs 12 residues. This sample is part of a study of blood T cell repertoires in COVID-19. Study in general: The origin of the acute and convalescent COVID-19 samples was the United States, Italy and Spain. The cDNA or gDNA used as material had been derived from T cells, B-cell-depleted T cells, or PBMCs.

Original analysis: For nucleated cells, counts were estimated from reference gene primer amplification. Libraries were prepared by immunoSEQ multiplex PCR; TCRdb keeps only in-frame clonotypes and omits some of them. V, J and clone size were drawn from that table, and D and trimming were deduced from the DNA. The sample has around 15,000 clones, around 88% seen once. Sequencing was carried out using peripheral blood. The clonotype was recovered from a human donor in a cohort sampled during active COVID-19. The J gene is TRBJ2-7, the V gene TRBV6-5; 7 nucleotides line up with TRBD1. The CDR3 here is CASSITGDEQYF. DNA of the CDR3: TGTGCCAGCAGTATTACAGGGGACGAGCAGTACTTC.